In this sample, the clone carrying this T cell receptor beta chain turned up many times. The sample belongs to a study of identical twins. One entry per CDR3 protein results from TCRdb running MiXCR on the 5' RACE reads. Altogether around 300,000 distinct CDR3 sequences are present, about 8.3% being singletons, with the ten largest covering about 2.1%. The same data also contributed to another study, on yellow fever vaccine responses in identical twins.

The receptor's source is a woman aged 18-29 years in good health. The sequencing input was memory (CD45RO+) T cells sorted from blood.

The DNA of the CDR3 is TGTGCCAGCAGTCTTCAGGGTGTCGATGAGCAGTTCTTC. This codes for CASSLQGVDEQFF. This chain uses TRBV12-3 or TRBV12-4 with TRBJ2-1, with D perhaps matching TRBD1 (5 bases). Trimming removed 5 bases at V and 8 bases at J, with 13 bases between. The CDR3 totals 13 residues.